These T cell receptor beta chains were read from a single sample in a study of metastatic and nonmetastatic thyroid tumors. TCRdb re-analyzed the PCR reads using MiXCR. This table holds some 15,000 clones, around 29% found once. Specimen: tumor tissue. Receptors originate from a female donor with papillary thyroid cancer or a benign thyroid nodule (not recorded which). Some clones in this sample may be carry-over from other donors' samples. Each CDR3 is given with its conserved first and last residue. D genes are given only for firm matches. Rows may omit the clone size; those that give it use once, few, many or a size class.

d_gene	v_gene	abundance	j_gene	CDR3aa	CDR3nt
TRBD2	TRBV4-1	many	TRBJ2-6	CASSHVGLAEPSGANVLTF	TGCGCCAGCAGCCATGTGGGACTAGCGGAACCCTCTGGGGCCAACGTCCTGACTTTC
TRBD1	TRBV15	many	TRBJ2-2	CATQLLGQGATGELFF	TGTGCCACCCAGCTGTTAGGGCAGGGGGCGACCGGGGAGCTGTTTTTT
NA	TRBV11-3	medium-sized	TRBJ1-1	CASSLSVEREAFF	TGTGCCAGCAGCTTATCGGTCGAGCGAGAAGCTTTCTTT
TRBD2	TRBV4-2	many	TRBJ2-7	CASSHADSGGPNEQYF	TGTGCCAGCAGCCATGCCGACTCGGGGGGGCCCAACGAGCAGTACTTC
TRBD1	TRBV6-2/TRBV6-3	NA	TRBJ2-7	CASSGTGSYEQYF	TGTGCCAGCTCCGGGACAGGGAGCTACGAGCAGTACTTC
NA	TRBV5-1	NA	TRBJ2-3	CASSLSGRDTDTQYF	TGCGCCAGCAGCTTGTCAGGTAGGGACACAGATACGCAGTATTTT
TRBD2	TRBV7-6	NA	TRBJ2-7	CASSLDAGAYEQYF	TGTGCCAGCAGCTTAGATGCGGGGGCCTACGAGCAGTACTTC
NA	TRBV6-1	few	TRBJ1-2	CASSEASPANYGYTF	TGTGCCAGCAGTGAAGCGTCCCCAGCTAACTATGGCTACACCTTC
NA	TRBV24-1	NA	TRBJ2-2	CATSDLGRQNTGELFF	TGTGCCACCAGTGATTTGGGCAGACAGAACACCGGGGAGCTGTTTTTT
NA	TRBV11-2	NA	TRBJ2-7	CASSLSWDNSYEQYF	TGTGCCAGCAGCTTATCCTGGGACAACTCCTACGAGCAGTACTTC
NA	TRBV20-1	NA	TRBJ1-6	CSARPAGNNSPLHF	TGCAGTGCTAGACCGGCGGGTAATAATTCACCCCTCCACTTT
NA	TRBV5-1	many	TRBJ2-1	CASSLGNTGRAYNEQFF	TGCGCCAGCAGCCTCGGTAATACAGGGAGGGCCTACAATGAGCAGTTCTTC
NA	TRBV5-1	medium-sized	TRBJ1-1	CASSRWGSTEAFF	TGCGCCAGCAGCCGGTGGGGGAGTACTGAAGCTTTCTTT
NA	TRBV7-6	NA	TRBJ1-5	CACGSGNQPQHF	TGTGCCTGTGGGAGCGGCAATCAGCCCCAGCATTTT
NA	TRBV6-1	NA	TRBJ2-2	CASNPRGYTGELFF	TGTGCCAGCAATCCCAGGGGATACACCGGGGAGCTGTTTTTT
NA	TRBV2	many	TRBJ1-5	CASSEATGTNQPQHF	TGTGCCAGCAGTGAAGCGACAGGCACGAATCAGCCCCAGCATTTT
TRBD2	TRBV7-8	NA	TRBJ2-1	CASSPAGGRNNEQFF	TGTGCCAGCAGCCCCGCGGGAGGACGAAACAATGAGCAGTTCTTC
TRBD1	TRBV19	NA	TRBJ1-5	CASSHVTGAGNQPQHF	TGTGCCAGTAGTCACGTAACAGGGGCTGGAAATCAGCCCCAGCATTTT
NA	TRBV6-1	NA	TRBJ1-2	CASAPGGNYGYTF	TGTGCCAGCGCCCCCGGGGGCAACTATGGCTACACCTTC
TRBD1	TRBV20-1	NA	TRBJ1-2	CSAIHDRGWGYTF	TGCAGTGCCATTCACGACAGGGGATGGGGCTACACCTTC
NA	TRBV11-3	NA	TRBJ2-1	CASRITESYNEQFF	TGTGCCAGCAGAATTACAGAATCCTACAATGAGCAGTTCTTC
TRBD1	TRBV6-5	few	TRBJ2-7	CASSYETGQYEQYF	TGTGCCAGCAGTTACGAGACAGGGCAGTACGAGCAGTACTTC
TRBD1	TRBV3-1	NA	TRBJ1-1	CASSYGQGNAEAFF	TGTGCCAGCAGCTACGGACAGGGGAACGCTGAAGCTTTCTTT
NA	TRBV20-1	medium-sized	TRBJ2-1	CSARRGDEQFF	TGCAGTGCTAGGCGAGGGGATGAGCAGTTCTTC
NA	TRBV28	few	TRBJ2-7	CASSTRERVSSYEQYF	TGTGCCAGCTCTACGCGAGAGCGGGTGAGCTCCTACGAGCAGTACTTC
NA	TRBV24-1	medium-sized	TRBJ2-3	CATSDFKGSPTDTQYF	TGTGCCACCAGTGATTTTAAGGGGAGCCCGACAGATACGCAGTATTTT
TRBD2	TRBV4-3	many	TRBJ2-3	CASSQGWGRDTDTQYF	TGCGCCAGCAGCCAAGGTTGGGGGAGGGACACAGATACGCAGTATTTT
NA	TRBV7-8	medium-sized	TRBJ1-4	CASSDGTEKLFF	TGTGCCAGCAGCGATGGGACAGAAAAACTGTTTTTT
NA	TRBV19	once	TRBJ2-2	CASSRGWGPGELFF	TGTGCCAGTAGTAGAGGGTGGGGGCCCGGGGAGCTGTTTTTT
NA	TRBV30	NA	TRBJ1-1	CAWSVRSTEAFF	TGTGCCTGGAGTGTACGATCCACTGAAGCTTTCTTT
NA	TRBV4-3	NA	TRBJ2-3	CASSQDQRGGPGDTQYF	TGCGCCAGCAGCCAAGATCAGAGGGGGGGGCCGGGGGATACGCAGTATTTT
NA	TRBV24-1	few	TRBJ2-1	CATRNLEYTEQFF	TGTGCCACGAGAAACCTAGAGTACACGGAGCAGTTCTTC
NA	TRBV11-2	NA	TRBJ2-1	CASRWGPYNEQFF	TGTGCCAGCAGGTGGGGGCCCTACAATGAGCAGTTCTTC